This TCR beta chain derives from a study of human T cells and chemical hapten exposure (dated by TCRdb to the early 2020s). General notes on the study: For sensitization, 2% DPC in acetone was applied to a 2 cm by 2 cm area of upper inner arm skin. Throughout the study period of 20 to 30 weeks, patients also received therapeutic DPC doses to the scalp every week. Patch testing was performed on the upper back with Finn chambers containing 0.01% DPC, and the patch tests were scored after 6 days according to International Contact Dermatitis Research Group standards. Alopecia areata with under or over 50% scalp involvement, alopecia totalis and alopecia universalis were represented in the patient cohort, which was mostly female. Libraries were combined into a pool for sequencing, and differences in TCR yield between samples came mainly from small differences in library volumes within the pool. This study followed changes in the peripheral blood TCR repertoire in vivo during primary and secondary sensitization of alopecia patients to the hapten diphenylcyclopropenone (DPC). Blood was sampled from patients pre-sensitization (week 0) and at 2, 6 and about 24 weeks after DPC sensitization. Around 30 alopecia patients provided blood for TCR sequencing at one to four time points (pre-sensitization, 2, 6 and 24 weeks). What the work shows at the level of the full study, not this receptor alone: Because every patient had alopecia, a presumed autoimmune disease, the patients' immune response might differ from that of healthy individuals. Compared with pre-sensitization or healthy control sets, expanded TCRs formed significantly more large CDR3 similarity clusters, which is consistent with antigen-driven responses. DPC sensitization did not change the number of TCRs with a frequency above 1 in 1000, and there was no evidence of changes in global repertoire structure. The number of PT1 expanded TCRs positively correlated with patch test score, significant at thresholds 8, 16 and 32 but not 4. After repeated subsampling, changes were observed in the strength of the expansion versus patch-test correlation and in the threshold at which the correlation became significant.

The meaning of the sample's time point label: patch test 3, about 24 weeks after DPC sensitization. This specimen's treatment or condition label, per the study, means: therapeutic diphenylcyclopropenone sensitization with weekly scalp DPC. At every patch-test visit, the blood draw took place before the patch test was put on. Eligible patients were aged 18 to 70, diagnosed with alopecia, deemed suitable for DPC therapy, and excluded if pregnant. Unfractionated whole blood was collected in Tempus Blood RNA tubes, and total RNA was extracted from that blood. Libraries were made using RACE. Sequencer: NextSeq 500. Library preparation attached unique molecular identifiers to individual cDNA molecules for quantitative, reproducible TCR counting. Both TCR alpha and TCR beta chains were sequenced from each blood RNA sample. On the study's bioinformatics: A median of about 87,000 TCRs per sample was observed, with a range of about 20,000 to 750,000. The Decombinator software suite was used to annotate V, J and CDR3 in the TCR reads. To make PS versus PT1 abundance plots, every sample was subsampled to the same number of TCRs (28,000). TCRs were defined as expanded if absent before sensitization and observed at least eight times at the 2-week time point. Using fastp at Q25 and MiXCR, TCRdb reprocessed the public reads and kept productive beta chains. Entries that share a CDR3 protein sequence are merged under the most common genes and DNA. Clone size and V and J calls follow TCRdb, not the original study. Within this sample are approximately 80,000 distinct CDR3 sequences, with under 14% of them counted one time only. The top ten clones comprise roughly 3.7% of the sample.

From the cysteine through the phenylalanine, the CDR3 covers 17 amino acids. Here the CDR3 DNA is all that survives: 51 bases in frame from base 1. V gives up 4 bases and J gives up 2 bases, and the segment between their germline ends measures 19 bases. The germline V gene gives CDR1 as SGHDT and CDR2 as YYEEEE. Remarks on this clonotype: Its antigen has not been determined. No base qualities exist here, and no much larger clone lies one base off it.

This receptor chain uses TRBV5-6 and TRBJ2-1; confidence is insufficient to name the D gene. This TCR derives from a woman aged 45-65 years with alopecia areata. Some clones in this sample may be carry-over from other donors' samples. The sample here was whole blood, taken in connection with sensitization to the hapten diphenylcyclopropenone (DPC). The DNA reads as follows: TGTGCCAGCAGCGCGTTGCAGGCGAGGCACACCTACAATGAGCAGTTCTTC. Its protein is CASSALQARHTYNEQFF.